This T cell receptor beta chain comes out of a study of blood T cell repertoires in COVID-19 (dated by TCRdb to 2018 to 2020). For the wider study: Collaborator samples came from the United States, Italy and Spain and covered acute and convalescent phases of COVID-19. The material from the prospective study consisted of cDNA or gDNA derived from T cells, B-cell-depleted T cells, or PBMCs. The dataset comprised deeply sampled blood TCRbeta repertoires from subjects exposed to, actively infected with, or recovered from COVID-19. A freely available public database, intended as a resource for researchers studying the immune response to SARS-CoV-2, is where the repertoires were released. The samples were drawn from the first 160 participants of the ongoing ImmuneRACE study and from over a thousand subjects provided by 6 global collaborators. Sample metadata almost always included a de-identified subject ID, COVID-19 status, age in years and sex. Where available, HLA class I and class II types were taken from metadata supplied by the sample provider and were not determined by assay-based typing. The full study reports these points: The quantity of clinical and demographic metadata differed by source and by participant and was supplied without curation.

This clone was found once. It lacks a known antigen. One base away there is no much larger clone; base qualities are not given. TCRbeta CDR3 regions were amplified from genomic DNA using the immunoSEQ Assay, a bias-controlled multiplex PCR. Per the original workflow: Within the assay, amplification of reference gene primers was used to estimate how many nucleated cells each sample contained. To quantify the absolute abundance of each unique TCRbeta CDR3 rearrangement, sequence reads were collapsed and filtered. Productive Simpson clonality was computed per sample as the square root of Simpson's diversity index over productive rearrangements. The table was pulled from immuneACCESS by TCRdb, which kept in-frame rearrangements only. Such tables lose some clones; where checked, under half of the loss comes from unresolved V genes, and the rest has no known cause. V, J and clone size reflect that table, while D and trimming were determined from the DNA. In all, the sample holds more than 65,000 clones, and less than 90% of those were seen once. 3.5% of the sample is held by the ten biggest clonotypes.

Measured from the cysteine to the phenylalanine, the CDR3 is 14 residues long. Solely the CDR3 DNA is kept, with 42 bases framed from the first base. CDR1 is given as MDHEN and CDR2 as SYDVKM, both from the germline V gene. For this chain, trimming is 7 bases at the V end and 5 bases at the J end, and the number of junction bases without a gene match is 10. Whole blood was collected in K2EDTA tubes by collaborating institutions according to the institutions' own protocols. Collaborator samples were shipped for TCRbeta analysis as frozen whole blood, isolated PBMCs, or DNA extracted from either sample type.

The receptor's source is a man aged 45-60 years with acute or convalescent COVID-19. Sequenced sample: peripheral blood. The chain is encoded by TRBV28 joined to TRBJ2-7; TRBD1 fits 8 bases in the junction. The CDR3 has the sequence CASTSDRAKDEQYF. The DNA is as follows: TGTGCCAGCACTTCGGACAGGGCAAAAGACGAGCAGTACTTC. Joined to the reference TRBV28 and TRBJ2-7 proteins, this CDR3 gives the full variable domain: DVKVTQSSRYLVKRTGEKVFLECVQDMDHENMFWYRQDPGLGLRLIYFSYDVKMKEKGDIPEGYSVSREKKERFSLILESASTNQTSMYLCASTSDRAKDEQYFGPGTRLTVT.